What follows are 21 T cell receptor beta chains derived from one specimen sequenced in a study of a mutant IDH1 vaccine in newly diagnosed glioma. The time point was: week 23, last vaccination. Topical imiquimod was applied with each vaccine dose, which held 300 ug of mutant IDH1 20-mer peptide. These receptors' antigens are unknown. Assay used: immunoSEQ multiplex PCR; TCRdb lists only in-frame clones, some missing. The sample has about 56,000 clones, about 90% seen once. Sequenced material: PBMCs, taken from a glioma patient whose treatment included an IDH1 peptide vaccine. All receptors derive from a man in his forties or fifties with glioma.

This rearrangement joins TRBV6-5 to TRBJ2-3; D is unclear. V lost 4 bases to trimming and J lost 2 bases, with 4 bases between them. The V gene's germline CDR1 is MNHEY and CDR2 SVGAGI. This CDR3 has 12 amino acids. In DNA, the CDR3 is TGTGCCAGCAGTTCTCCCACAGATACGCAGTATTTT. Translated: CASSSPTDTQYF.

V and J are TRBV5-6 and TRBJ2-7; 9 nucleotides align to TRBD2. V was clipped by 2 bases and J by 7 bases; unmatched bases: 7. Germline-derived CDR1 and CDR2 are SGHDT and YYEEEE. This CDR3 is built from 14 residues. The CDR3 protein is CASSLISGSGEQYF. Here the CDR3 DNA reads TGTGCCAGCAGCTTAATTAGCGGGAGTGGGGAGCAGTACTTC.

V and J are TRBV4-3 and TRBJ2-6; D is ambiguous. The CDR3 length is 15 residues. Germline V lookup: CDR1 LGHNA, CDR2 YSLEER. Trimming took off 6 bases at V and 4 bases at J, with 13 bases between the two ends. CDR3 in amino acids: CASSLDRSGANVLTF. Written as DNA, the CDR3 is TGCGCCAGCAGTCTAGACCGTTCCGGGGCCAACGTCCTGACTTTC.

The rearrangement joins TRBV6-1 to TRBJ2-5; D gene ambiguous. The germline CDR1 and CDR2 sequences are MNHNS and SASEGT. This CDR3 has 13 amino acids. Trimming took off 4 bases at V and 4 bases at J, with 10 bases between the two ends. CDR3 residues: CASSVMRRETQYF. In DNA, the CDR3 is TGTGCCAGCAGTGTTATGAGGAGAGAGACCCAGTACTTC.

Points on this clone: This CDR3 is also generated by other DNA sequences in the sample. The V and J genes are TRBV19 and TRBJ1-5; perhaps TRBD1 as D (5 bases). The CDR3 is 13 amino acids. V lost 3 bases and J 4 bases, leaving 7 bases between the germline ends. Per germline, CDR1 LNHDA and CDR2 SQIVND (reference sequence). The CDR3, as DNA: TGTGCCAGTAGTATTCGGGGGAATCAGCCCCAGCATTTT. It yields the protein CASSIRGNQPQHF. The full variable domain, in which reference TRBV19 and TRBJ1-5 provide the parts outside the CDR3, is DGGITQSPKYLFRKEGQNVTLSCEQNLNHDAMYWYRQDPGQGLRLIYYSQIVNDFQKGDIAEGYSVSREKKESFPLTVTSAQKNPTAFYLCASSIRGNQPQHFGDGTRLSIL.

The chain uses TRBV7-9 and TRBJ1-1; D is possibly TRBD1 (6 bases). The germline CDR1 and CDR2 sequences are SEHNR and FQNEAQ (reference sequence). The CDR3 contains 13 residues. V lost 5 bases to trimming and J lost 3 bases, with 10 bases between them. CDR3 loop: CASSPSGDTEAFF. CDR3 nucleotides: TGTGCCAGCAGCCCCTCAGGGGACACTGAAGCTTTCTTT.

V is TRBV4-1 and J is TRBJ2-1; TRBD2 matches 8 bases. CDR1 and CDR2 (germline): MGHRA, YSYEKL. The J segment lost 5 bases and the V segment lost 1 base, leaving 4 bases of the junction unmatched. This CDR3 is built from 15 residues. CDR3 protein: CASSQAGLENNEQFF. The CDR3 bases are TGCGCCAGCAGCCAAGCGGGACTAGAAAACAATGAGCAGTTCTTC.

J is TRBJ2-1 and V is TRBV7-2; D possibly matches TRBD1 or TRBD2 (6 bases each). This CDR3 is 14 amino acids long. V shed 6 bases and J shed 7 bases, with 16 bases lying between them. CDR1 is SGHTA, CDR2 FQGNSA, per germline. The CDR3 DNA reads as TGTGCCAGCAGAACCTCCCGGGGGCGGAATGAGCAGTTCTTC. Translation gives CASRTSRGRNEQFF.

The gene calls are TRBV27 and TRBJ2-5, with D possibly being TRBD1 or TRBD2 (5 bases each). Between the trimmed V and J ends, which lost 5 bases and 5 bases, there was a span of 18 bases. The CDR3 loop spans 15 amino acids. Per the germline V gene, CDR1 is MNHEY and CDR2 is SMNVEV (reference sequence). The CDR3, as DNA: TGTGCCAGCAGTATCTCCGGGACGTGGGGCGAGACCCAGTACTTC. Protein: CASSISGTWGETQYF.

The rearrangement links TRBV15 to TRBJ2-7, with TRBD2 matching 7 bases. Germline-derived CDR1 and CDR2 are LNHNV and YYDKDF (reference sequence). J lost 0 bases, V lost 5 bases, and 4 bases had no gene match. CDR3 length: 14 residues. CDR3 sequence reads: CATSRRTSSYEQYF. The DNA for the CDR3 is TGTGCCACCAGCCGGCGGACTAGCTCCTACGAGCAGTACTTC. The variable domain in full, completed from reference TRBV15 and TRBJ2-7, reads DAMVIQNPRYQVTQFGKPVTLSCSQTLNHNVMYWYQQKSSQAPKLLFHYYDKDFNNEADTPDNFQSRRPNTSFCFLDIRSPGLGDTAMYLCATSRRTSSYEQYFGPGTRLTVT.

The V call is TRBV4-3, the J call TRBJ2-3, with D tentatively TRBD2 (5 bases). V dropped 1 base and J dropped 6 bases, with 14 bases sitting between them. This CDR3 region has 15 residues. CDR1 is LGHNA and CDR2 is YSLEER in the germline V gene. This CDR3 is CASSQGRSGMDTQYF. DNA of the CDR3: TGCGCCAGCAGCCAAGGACGTTCGGGGATGGATACGCAGTATTTT.

The chain couples TRBV19 to TRBJ2-2; 7 nucleotides line up with TRBD1. CDR1 is LNHDA and CDR2 is SQIVND in the germline V gene (reference sequence). This CDR3 contains 17 residues. Germline trimming cut 3 bases from V and 5 bases from J; bases unmatched to any gene: 12. The CDR3 sequence: CASSINRNRGRTGELFF. The CDR3 region has the DNA TGTGCCAGTAGTATTAATCGTAACAGGGGTAGGACCGGGGAGCTGTTTTTT.

The V gene is TRBV19, the J gene TRBJ2-7, with D tentatively TRBD1 or TRBD2 (5 bases each). The CDR3 sequence is 13 residues long. V gave up 4 bases and J gave up 2 bases, with 9 bases separating them. Germline CDR1 is LNHDA and CDR2 is SQIVND (reference sequence). The CDR3 sequence is CASSTGDAYEQYF. The CDR3 coding sequence is TGTGCCAGTAGTACCGGGGACGCCTACGAGCAGTACTTC.

This chain joins TRBV7-9 and TRBJ2-5; 12 bases are shared with TRBD2. J gave up 5 bases and V 4 bases, and 5 bases lay outside the gene matches. CDR1 and CDR2 from the germline V gene are SEHNR and FQNEAQ (reference sequence). The CDR3 covers 15 residues. The CDR3 here is CASSYWGTSGETQYF. DNA for the CDR3: TGTGCCAGCAGCTATTGGGGGACTAGCGGGGAGACCCAGTACTTC.

The genes are TRBV25-1 and TRBJ2-2; D gene unclear. The V gene lost 7 bases and the J gene lost 3 bases, with 12 bases spanning the gap. The CDR3 covers 14 residues. Germline loops: CDR1 MGHDK, CDR2 SYGVNS. The CDR3 reads CASKPATDTGELFF. The CDR3 nucleotides read TGTGCCAGCAAGCCGGCTACGGACACCGGGGAGCTGTTTTTT.

The chain uses TRBV21-1 and TRBJ2-1. TRBV21-1 is shown as a pseudogene. The length of the CDR3 is 12 residues. The CDR3 sequence: CASSKVYNEQFF. CDR3 DNA: TGTGCCAGCAGCAAAGTCTACAATGAGCAGTTCTTC.

The J gene is TRBJ1-2, the V gene TRBV6-5; the D gene is possibly TRBD1 (5 bases). The V end was cut by 6 bases, the J end by 0 bases, with 14 bases between. This CDR3 contains 15 residues. Germline CDR1 reads MNHEY; CDR2 reads SVGAGI. CDR3 DNA: TGTGCCAGCAGACTGGGACGAGGGGCTAACTATGGCTACACCTTC. Its translation is CASRLGRGANYGYTF.

This chain uses TRBV4-3 with TRBJ1-5; unclear D gene. Deletions cut 0 bases from V and 6 bases from J, with 12 bases between. The V gene's germline CDR1 is LGHNA and CDR2 YSLEER. The CDR3 is 15 residues long. Here the CDR3 DNA reads TGCGCCAGCAGCCAAGATAGGGCGGGCGGTCAGCCCCAGCATTTT. Its protein product is CASSQDRAGGQPQHF.

V is TRBV5-6 and J is TRBJ2-7; D is possibly TRBD2 (6 bases). Trimming took off 0 bases at V and 9 bases at J, with 13 bases between the two ends. Germline V CDR1 and CDR2: SGHDT, YYEEEE. The CDR3 loop spans 13 amino acids. The CDR3 region is CASSLVSRGAQYF. For the CDR3, the DNA is TGTGCCAGCAGCTTGGTTTCGCGCGGGGCGCAGTACTTC.

The genes are TRBV5-6 and TRBJ2-7; D is possibly TRBD2 (5 bases). This CDR3 region has 13 residues. Germline V gene lookup returns CDR1 SGHDT and CDR2 YYEEEE. V was clipped by 0 bases and J by 4 bases, with 8 bases between them. The CDR3: CASSLDTRYEQYF. For the CDR3, the DNA is TGTGCCAGCAGCTTGGATACTAGGTACGAGCAGTACTTC.

This chain uses TRBV9 with TRBJ2-3, with TRBD1 identical over 10 bases. Germline V gives CDR1 SGDLS, CDR2 YYNGEE. The CDR3 sequence is 16 residues long. V dropped 3 bases and J dropped 4; count of bases not matched to a gene: 8. The CDR3 nucleotides are TGTGCCAGCAGCGCAGGGACAGGGGCCCCGGCAGATACGCAGTATTTT. Its translation: CASSAGTGAPADTQYF. Based on the CDR3 plus reference TRBV9 and TRBJ2-3, the full variable domain is DSGVTQTPKHLITATGQRVTLRCSPRSGDLSVYWYQQSLDQGLQFLIQYYNGEERAKGNILERFSAQQFPDLHSELNLSSLELGDSALYFCASSAGTGAPADTQYFGPGTRLTVL.